The entry below describes one T cell receptor beta chain. The antigen it binds to is not known. The sample holds no much larger clone one base away, and base qualities are not on file. The record originates from a study of T cell responses to AZD1222 COVID-19 vaccine (dated by TCRdb to the early 2020s). Study-level background: AZD1222 recipients given second doses at about 4 weeks or at about 12 weeks were pooled, since spike-specific TCR depth and breadth were not found to differ between the two schedules. Enrollment into the trials was organized by age into subgroups of 18-55, 56-69 and 70-plus years, and those subgroups contained roughly 150, 30 and 60 TCR-sequenced participants, respectively. TCR sequencing covered more than 230 trial participants: some 210 given two doses of AZD1222 and approximately 25 given two doses of MenACWY control vaccine. The research as a whole found: In the small 56-69-year group, the increase in depth fell short of significance, most likely because of low power. Most participants were white British and females outnumbered males, and the authors suggested that clonal diversity may have been underestimated. Conclusions about previously exposed vaccinees are limited, since just six or seven AZD1222 recipients were seropositive for SARS-CoV-2 at baseline. The whole spike protein was spanned by vaccine-associated CD4 TCRs, and dominant responses were seen in regions 160-218 and 743-854. Reportedly, almost half of the unique spike-specific TCRs recognized epitopes lying outside the regions that are mutated in the B.1.351 and B.1.1.7 variants. Because no samples from the day 14 peak response were available, repertoires could be characterized only after the peak T cell response. A significant rise in spike-specific TCR breadth and depth was observed after two AZD1222 doses relative to day 0 and relative to MenACWY recipients.

Read against the paper, the sample's time point label means: baseline before first vaccination. Vaccinee samples came from UK trials COV001 and COV002, including a single-blind randomized controlled phase 2/3 trial of AZD1222 (ChAdOx1 nCoV-19) in healthy adults. For TCRbeta chain sequencing, PBMC samples were collected from trial participants at day 0 and at day 28 after the second dose. The V end loses 7 bases and the J end loses 7 bases, and a stretch of 14 bases separates them. The CDR3 spans 13 residues, from the cysteine through the phenylalanine. Only CDR3 DNA is held: 39 bases, read in frame from base 1. As encoded in the germline V gene (reference sequence), CDR1 is SEHNR while CDR2 is FQNEAQ. The CDR3 regions of human TCRbeta chains were analyzed by immunosequencing. From the authors' description of their analysis: Repertoire TCRs were matched against a reference library of SARS-CoV-2-specific TCRs generated with the MIRA antigen-specificity platform. Breadth meant the fraction of unique TCRs that were SARS-CoV-2-associated, whereas depth meant the fraction of total T cells that were SARS-CoV-2-associated. Using the MIRA data, every spike-specific TCR was mapped to the spike region that the TCR reacted to and assigned to either a CD4 or a CD8 class. Log10-transformed breadth and depth values were compared by one-way ANOVA with Sidak's multiple comparisons tests. This immuneACCESS table, as held by TCRdb, lists in-frame sequences with V and J called but not all clones. Of the missing ones, under half trace to an unresolved V gene in checked studies; the others have no known cause. V, J and clone size are those of that table, while D and trimming were read from the DNA. This sample gives more than 250,000 clones in total; just over 90% of them show up just once. Around 0.58% of the sample belongs to the ten largest clones.

The sequence was collected from an adult in good health. Material: peripheral blood, obtained on day 0 of AZD1222 vaccination. Recombination joined TRBV7-9 with TRBJ2-1; the D gene remains uncertain. The nucleotide sequence reads TGTGCCAGCAACCCTCGGACGCCTAATGAGCAGTTCTTC. Translated, this gives CASNPRTPNEQFF.